This T cell receptor (beta chain) was retrieved from a study of cytomegalovirus exposure and HLA in healthy donors. The CDR3 totals 14 residues. The V gene lost 7 bases and the J gene lost 0 bases, with 10 bases spanning the gap. Germline assignment: CDR1 PRHDT and CDR2 FYEKMQ (reference sequence). General study findings and limits: Some TCR beta chains (164 of them) were listed as cytomegalovirus-associated. A later analysis found common viral pathogens apparently linked to several of the most significant clusters. Across HLA loci, a later analysis found differing TCR association rates, with DRB1 most and HLA-C fewest. Available immune exposure information covered CMV serostatus only.

PCR amplification relied on 60 Vbeta primers (plus 13 Jbeta primers). The repertoire was sequenced with immunoSEQ multiplex PCR; TCRdb's copy has only in-frame clones and lacks some. This table has fewer than 200,000 clones, 80% appearing once. In regard to this clone: Its antigen remains unidentified.

Specimen: PBMCs. The sequence was collected from a boy younger than 18 in good health and CMV-seronegative. The rearrangement uses TRBV13 and TRBJ2-1; possibly TRBD2 for D (6 bases). DNA for the CDR3: TGTGCCAGCACGGGACTCAGCTCCTACAATGAGCAGTTCTTC. Its protein product is CASTGLSSYNEQFF.